The 32 T cell receptor beta chains below come from one sample, sequenced in a study of blood T cell repertoires in COVID-19. Generated by immunoSEQ multiplex PCR, the TCRdb table keeps only in-frame clones and is missing some. The repertoire holds over 200,000 clones, with roughly 87% as singletons. Sequences were obtained from peripheral blood. These receptors were obtained from a woman aged 18 to 35 who had recovered from COVID-19.

The V call is TRBV7-3, the J call TRBJ1-1; TRBD1 aligns across 7 bases. The trim removed 2 bases at V and 4 bases at J, leaving 4 bases unmatched. Germline assignment: CDR1 SGHTA and CDR2 FQGTGA. The CDR3 sequence is 14 residues long. The DNA for the CDR3 is TGTGCCAGCAGCTTACAGACAGGGACCACTGAAGCTTTCTTT. Protein: CASSLQTGTTEAFF. The variable domain in full, completed from reference TRBV7-3 and TRBJ1-1, reads GAGVSQTPSNKVTEKGKYVELRCDPISGHTALYWYRQSLGQGPEFLIYFQGTGAADDSGLPNDRFFAVRPEGSVSTLKIQRTERGDSAVYLCASSLQTGTTEAFFGQGTRLTVV.

The chain joins TRBV7-7 to TRBJ1-1; TRBD1 matches 7 bases. The CDR3 runs 13 residues. CDR1 and CDR2 (germline): SSHAT, FNYEAQ (reference sequence). Losses at the gene ends were 1 base for V and 4 bases for J; bases not matched to a gene: 0. CDR3 in amino acids: CASSLDRGTEAFF. CDR3 nucleotide sequence: TGTGCCAGCAGCTTAGACAGGGGCACTGAAGCTTTCTTT.

This clone was observed once. The chain couples TRBV7-8 to TRBJ1-1; D is possibly TRBD1 (5 bases). The V gene lost 2 bases and the J gene lost 1 base, with 11 bases spanning the gap. This CDR3 comprises 15 residues. Germline CDR1 SGHVS, CDR2 FQNEAQ. The CDR3 region is CASSLLGQGNTEAFF. In DNA form, the CDR3 reads TGTGCCAGCAGCTTACTCGGCCAGGGGAACACTGAAGCTTTCTTT.

This clone showed up just once. The V gene is TRBV6-5, the J gene TRBJ1-1; 9 bases agree with TRBD1. J was trimmed by 8 bases and V by 7 bases; bases with no gene match: 11. The V gene's germline CDR1 is MNHEY and CDR2 SVGAGI. The CDR3 loop spans 14 amino acids. The CDR3 region has the DNA TGTGCCAGCAAACTCGACAGGGGGAGGGAGGAAGCTTTCTTT. This translates into CASKLDRGREEAFF.

The rearrangement links TRBV6-6 to TRBJ2-6, with 9 bases that match TRBD1. The junction had 12 bases not matched to a gene; V was cut back by 6 bases and J by 12 bases. Germline-derived CDR1 and CDR2 are MNHNY and SVGAGI (reference sequence). The CDR3 is 15 amino acids. Here the CDR3 DNA reads TGTGCCAGCAGACTCCAACAGGGGGCCCTGGGCGTCCTGACTTTC. Translated: CASRLQQGALGVLTF.

The gene calls are TRBV15 and TRBJ2-1; the match to TRBD1 covers 8 bases. Germline CDR1 reads LNHNV; CDR2 reads YYDKDF (reference sequence). V gave up 0 bases and J gave up 9 bases; unmatched junction bases: 10. CDR3 length: 16 amino acids. The CDR3 DNA sequence: TGTGCCACCAGCAGAGAGACAGGGGAGGAGGACATTGAGCAGTTCTTC. Translation gives CATSRETGEEDIEQFF.

The V and J genes are TRBV18 and TRBJ1-1, with D unresolved. This CDR3 contains 14 residues. Between the trimmed V and J ends, which lost 2 bases and 4 bases, there was a span of 11 bases. In germline, CDR1 is KGHSH, CDR2 LQKENI. CDR3 nucleotide sequence: TGTGCCAGCTCACCAGGATGGGGAGTCACTGAAGCTTTCTTT. Translating gives CASSPGWGVTEAFF.

CDR3 bases: TGTGCCAGTAGTGAGGCAGAAGAGACCCAGTACTTC. Translation: CASSEAEETQYF. This sequence joins TRBV19 and TRBJ2-5; D is uncertain. The V end lost 5 bases, the J end lost 3 bases, and 7 bases lay between the germline ends. The CDR3 sequence is 12 residues long. CDR1 LNHDA and CDR2 SQIVND come from the germline V gene (reference sequence). Full variable domain (remainder filled in from reference TRBV19 and TRBJ2-5): DGGITQSPKYLFRKEGQNVTLSCEQNLNHDAMYWYRQDPGQGLRLIYYSQIVNDFQKGDIAEGYSVSREKKESFPLTVTSAQKNPTAFYLCASSEAEETQYFGPGTRLLVL.

The chain carries TRBV7-8 and TRBJ2-3; perhaps TRBD2 as D (6 bases). Trimming pared 5 bases from V and 0 bases from J, leaving 9 bases between. There are 14 residues in the CDR3. Germline loops: CDR1 SGHVS, CDR2 FQNEAQ. The CDR3 sequence: CASSGSGSTDTQYF. In DNA form, the CDR3 reads TGTGCCAGCAGCGGAAGCGGGAGCACAGATACGCAGTATTTT.

J is TRBJ2-7 and V is TRBV9; TRBD2 might be the D (6 bases). Trimming took off 4 bases at V and 0 bases at J, with 14 bases between the two ends. The CDR3 contains 15 residues. In germline, CDR1 is SGDLS, CDR2 YYNGEE. CDR3 bases: TGTGCCAGCAGCCCACACCCCGGGAGCTCCTACGAGCAGTACTTC. This encodes CASSPHPGSSYEQYF.

DNA of the CDR3: TGTGCCAGCAGCACAGAGACAGGAACTGAAGCTTTCTTT. Protein product: CASSTETGTEAFF. V is TRBV5-4 and J is TRBJ1-1, with D possibly TRBD1 on 6 matching bases. The CDR3 has 13 amino acids. The V gene's germline CDR1 is SGHNT and CDR2 YYREEE (reference sequence). Trimming took off 4 bases at V and 5 bases at J, with 12 bases between the two ends.

The chain carries TRBV4-3 and TRBJ2-1; TRBD2 is a possible D gene (5 bases). This CDR3 has 17 residues. Germline V gene data show CDR1 as LGHNA and CDR2 as YSLEER. V lost 0 bases to trimming and J lost 7 bases, with 19 bases between them. CDR3 in DNA: TGCGCCAGCAGCCAAGATCCGAGGGAGAGAGGAAGGAATGAGCAGTTCTTC. This encodes CASSQDPRERGRNEQFF.

The chain links TRBV5-5 to TRBJ1-1, with D unresolved. V was clipped by 4 bases and J by 8 bases, with 9 bases between them. Germline CDR1 and CDR2: SGHKS and YYEKEE (reference sequence). This CDR3 comprises 11 residues. The CDR3 nucleotides read TGTGCCAGCAGCATCAACTTGGAAGCTTTCTTT. Its translation is CASSINLEAFF.

The rearrangement uses TRBV29-1 and TRBJ2-5, with 7 bases fitting TRBD1. Looked up from germline, CDR1 is SQVTM and CDR2 is ANQGSEA. With V trimmed by 3 bases and J by 2 bases, 12 bases remained unmatched. This CDR3 is built from 16 residues. Here the CDR3 DNA reads TGCAGCGTTGAGCCCTCGGGGACAGCTATACAAGAGACCCAGTACTTC. Protein: CSVEPSGTAIQETQYF.

The chain carries TRBV4-2 and TRBJ2-7, with D maybe TRBD2 (5 bases). V was trimmed by 0 bases and J by 5 bases, leaving 11 bases between them. The germline gives CDR1 LGHNA, CDR2 YNFKEQ. There are 14 residues in the CDR3. The CDR3 loop reads CASSQEGKGDEQYF. In DNA, the CDR3 is TGTGCCAGCAGCCAAGAGGGTAAGGGAGACGAGCAGTACTTC.

The CDR3 here is CATSDLGGQGLNEQFF. The CDR3 nucleotides are TGTGCCACCAGTGATTTGGGGGGACAGGGTCTAAATGAGCAGTTCTTC. The chain couples TRBV24-1 to TRBJ2-1; TRBD1 aligns across 9 bases. Germline-derived CDR1 and CDR2 are KGHDR and SFDVKD. The V segment lost 0 bases and the J segment 7 bases; nucleotides outside the gene matches: 6. The CDR3 has 16 amino acids.

The chain recombines TRBV5-1 with TRBJ2-7; TRBD1 might be the D (5 bases). Germline CDR1 and CDR2: SGHRS and YFSETQ. CDR3 length: 16 residues. V gave up 4 bases and J gave up 2 bases, with 19 bases separating them. The CDR3 protein is CASSPVSGFQTYEQYF. The CDR3 DNA reads as TGCGCCAGCAGCCCCGTCTCAGGGTTTCAAACCTACGAGCAGTACTTC. The whole variable domain, remainder taken from reference TRBV5-1 and TRBJ2-7, is KAGVTQTPRYLIKTRGQQVTLSCSPISGHRSVSWYQQTPGQGLQFLFEYFSETQRNKGNFPGRFSGRQFSNSRSEMNVSTLELGDSALYLCASSPVSGFQTYEQYFGPGTRLTVT.

The chain combines TRBV19 with TRBJ2-7; tentative D call: TRBD1 (5 bases). V was shortened by 3 bases and J by 2 bases, with 11 bases between the two germline ends. The CDR3 runs 14 residues. Germline CDR1 LNHDA, CDR2 SQIVND (reference sequence). For the CDR3, the DNA is TGTGCCAGTAGTATCGGTACAGGACCCTACGAGCAGTACTTC. It codes for CASSIGTGPYEQYF.

This chain links TRBV3-1 (or the pseudogene TRBV3-2) with TRBJ2-1, with 13 bases fitting TRBD2. The CDR3 is made up of 16 amino acids. The germline V gene encodes CDR1 LGHDT and CDR2 YNNKEL (reference sequence). J gave up 9 bases and V 4 bases, and 9 bases lay outside the gene matches. CDR3 protein: CASSPPGLAGYGEQFF. CDR3 bases: TGTGCCAGCAGCCCACCGGGACTAGCGGGATATGGTGAGCAGTTCTTC.

This clone was found a few times. V gene TRBV29-1 combines with J gene TRBJ1-2, with TRBD1 identical over 7 bases. This CDR3 comprises 13 residues. The germline V gene encodes CDR1 SQVTM and CDR2 ANQGSEA. Trimming took 6 bases from V and 6 from J; bases not matched to a gene: 10. The chain's CDR3 is CSVKTGPRDGYTF. The CDR3 DNA is TGCAGCGTAAAGACAGGGCCGAGGGATGGCTACACCTTC.

Only a few counts were recorded for this clone. The chain combines TRBV27 with TRBJ1-5; no clear D. The CDR3 loop spans 12 amino acids. Germline V gives CDR1 MNHEY, CDR2 SMNVEV (reference sequence). Between the trimmed V and J ends, which lost 3 bases and 4 bases, there was a span of 4 bases. CDR3 nucleotides: TGTGCCAGCAGTTTTAGAAATCAGCCCCAGCATTTT. Its protein is CASSFRNQPQHF.

V and J are TRBV19 and TRBJ2-7; 12 positions agree with TRBD2. Germline V gene lookup returns CDR1 LNHDA and CDR2 SQIVND (reference sequence). There are 16 residues in the CDR3. V was pared by 1 base and J by 3 bases, with 4 bases of the junction left unmatched. The CDR3 DNA follows: TGTGCCAGTAGTATAGCACTAGCGGGAGGTTACTACGAGCAGTACTTC. Amino acid sequence: CASSIALAGGYYEQYF.

This chain joins TRBV19 and TRBJ2-1, with 8 bases matching TRBD2. Germline assignment: CDR1 LNHDA and CDR2 SQIVND (reference sequence). This CDR3 is 14 amino acids long. The V gene end was trimmed by 7 bases and the J gene end by 4 bases; junction bases not matched to a gene: 6. The CDR3, as DNA: TGTGCCAGTAAAGGGCAGCGGGGGTACAATGAGCAGTTCTTC. Residues: CASKGQRGYNEQFF.

The chain carries TRBV6-4 and TRBJ1-2; D not resolved. The V end was cut by 6 bases, the J end by 0 bases, with 14 bases between. The germline V gene has CDR1 MRHNA and CDR2 SNTAGT. The CDR3 totals 15 residues. CDR3 sequence: CASSNRPYANYGYTF. CDR3 DNA sequence: TGTGCCAGCAGCAACCGTCCCTACGCTAACTATGGCTACACCTTC.

As for this clone: Within the sample, other DNA sequences also encode this same CDR3. The rearrangement uses TRBV9 and TRBJ2-1; TRBD2 matches 8 bases. CDR3 length: 15 residues. V gave up 2 bases and J gave up 2 bases; unmatched junction bases: 3. The germline CDR1 and CDR2 sequences are SGDLS and YYNGEE. CDR3 in amino acids: CASSVGGGTYNEQFF. CDR3 coding DNA: TGTGCCAGCAGCGTGGGCGGGGGGACCTACAATGAGCAGTTCTTC.

The chain joins TRBV7-6 to TRBJ2-5, with 15 bases fitting TRBD2. Germline CDR1 and CDR2: SGHVS and FNYEAQ. This CDR3 comprises 17 residues. V lost 5 bases and J lost 5; bases outside the gene matches: 9. CDR3 loop: CASSPGLAGGPRETQYF. Here the CDR3 DNA reads TGTGCCAGCAGCCCCGGACTAGCGGGAGGGCCACGGGAGACCCAGTACTTC.

The chain employs TRBV7-3 and TRBJ2-7; TRBD1 is a possible D gene (5 bases). Trimming stripped 5 bases from V and 0 bases from J, with 5 bases between. CDR1 SGHTA and CDR2 FQGTGA come from the germline V gene. The CDR3 covers 12 residues. The CDR3 DNA reads as TGTGCCAGCAGCGGGGCCTCCTACGAGCAGTACTTC. Translating gives CASSGASYEQYF.

The chain is built from TRBV11-2 and TRBJ1-4; TRBD1 is a possible D gene (6 bases). The germline V gene has CDR1 SGHAT and CDR2 FQNNGV. The CDR3 has 14 amino acids. Trimming pared 0 bases from V and 10 bases from J, leaving 12 bases between. In nucleotides, the CDR3 is TGTGCCAGCAGCTTAGACAGGGGATTAGGAAAACTGTTTTTT. Encoded protein: CASSLDRGLGKLFF.

The sample holds one count of this clone. The chain joins TRBV15 to TRBJ1-2, with 9 bases lining up with TRBD1. J gave up 5 bases and V 0 bases, and 13 bases lay outside the gene matches. The CDR3 has 18 residues. The germline V gene encodes CDR1 LNHNV and CDR2 YYDKDF (reference sequence). The DNA for the CDR3 is TGTGCCACCAGCAGAGATAGTGAAGGGGACAGGGCTTTTTATGGCTACACCTTC. This encodes CATSRDSEGDRAFYGYTF.

Here the CDR3 reads CASSQAGVWYNEQFF. The CDR3, as DNA: TGTGCCAGTAGCCAAGCGGGAGTTTGGTACAATGAGCAGTTCTTC. The V call is TRBV19, the J call TRBJ2-1, with TRBD2 matching over 8 bases. This CDR3 region has 15 residues. Germline V CDR1 and CDR2: LNHDA, SQIVND (reference sequence). Trimming at V came to 6 bases and at J to 4 bases, leaving 8 bases not matched to a gene.

V gene TRBV10-3 combines with J gene TRBJ2-7; 11 bases agree with TRBD2. V was pared by 2 bases and J by 3 bases, with 0 bases of the junction left unmatched. Germline CDR1 ENHRY, CDR2 SYGVKD. There are 14 residues in the CDR3. This CDR3 reads CAISETSGSYEQYF. In DNA, the CDR3 is TGTGCCATCAGTGAGACTAGCGGGAGCTACGAGCAGTACTTC.

This chain links TRBV10-3 with TRBJ2-7; 9 positions match TRBD1. CDR1 is ENHRY and CDR2 is SYGVKD in the germline V gene. The CDR3 has 15 residues. With 11 bases clipped from V and 0 bases from J, the junction kept 11 bases outside the gene matches. The CDR3 sequence is CASSLRDRASYEQYF. The CDR3 DNA reads as TGTGCCTCCAGCCTCCGGGACAGGGCCTCCTACGAGCAGTACTTC.